Following are 24 T cell receptor beta chains from one sample sequenced in a study of PD-1 blockade in classical Hodgkin lymphoma. Profiled with immunoSEQ multiplex PCR; TCRdb holds only in-frame clones, not every one. Here the sample spans 30,000 to 45,000 clones, roughly three quarters being singletons. Exposure to brentuximab vedotin varied, and each patient had relapsed following autologous stem cell transplantation. The input for sequencing was peripheral blood mononuclear cells (PBMCs), taken before the second cycle of nivolumab. These receptors were obtained from a human donor with classical Hodgkin lymphoma.

Judged by abundance, this clone is medium-sized. The rearrangement joins TRBV27 to TRBJ1-2; 8 nucleotides agree with TRBD1. This CDR3 comprises 16 residues. V trimming: 4 bases; J trimming: 3 bases; junction bases outside the gene matches: 10. Germline assignment: CDR1 MNHEY and CDR2 SMNVEV (reference sequence). The CDR3 bases are TGTGCCAGCAGTTCGCGTCAGGGGGCGCGCGACTATGGCTACACCTTC. This sequence encodes CASSSRQGARDYGYTF.

The gene calls are TRBV19 and TRBJ1-1; D unclear. The V end was cut by 8 bases, the J end by 1 base, with 14 bases between. The V gene's germline CDR1 is LNHDA and CDR2 SQIVND (reference sequence). The CDR3 sequence is 14 residues long. This chain's CDR3 is CASSRPPANTEAFF. The CDR3 nucleotides read TGTGCCAGTTCAAGACCCCCGGCGAACACTGAAGCTTTCTTT.

The chain has TRBV5-4 and TRBJ2-7; 13 bases are a match to TRBD2. Unmatched junction bases numbered 7, after V lost 2 bases and J lost 2 bases. The CDR3 has 17 residues. Germline V gene data show CDR1 as SGHNT and CDR2 as YYREEE (reference sequence). CDR3 in amino acids: CASSFPRTSGSTYEQYF. CDR3 coding DNA: TGTGCCAGCAGCTTCCCCCGGACTAGCGGGAGTACCTACGAGCAGTACTTC. Filled out from reference TRBV5-4 and TRBJ2-7, the complete variable domain reads ETGVTQSPTHLIKTRGQQVTLRCSSQSGHNTVSWYQQALGQGPQFIFQYYREEENGRGNFPPRFSGLQFPNYSSELNVNALELDDSALYLCASSFPRTSGSTYEQYFGPGTRLTVT.

The V and J genes are TRBV11-2 and TRBJ2-1, with D perhaps TRBD2 (5 bases). The germline CDR1 and CDR2 sequences are SGHAT and FQNNGV. Deletions cut 6 bases from V and 9 bases from J, with 9 bases between. The CDR3 is made up of 11 amino acids. CDR3: CASSNSVEQFF. CDR3 DNA: TGTGCCAGCAGTAATAGCGTTGAGCAGTTCTTC.

In its sample, this clone was seen a few times. This sequence joins TRBV4-3 and TRBJ2-2, with D possibly TRBD2 on 6 matching bases. There are 16 residues in the CDR3. Germline CDR1 reads LGHNA; CDR2 reads YSLEER. Trimming took 1 base from V and 0 from J, leaving 9 bases between them. In nucleotides, the CDR3 is TGCGCCAGCAGCCAAGCGACTAGTCCGAACACCGGGGAGCTGTTTTTT. Its translation is CASSQATSPNTGELFF.

The chain couples TRBV7-8 to TRBJ2-6; D gene uncertain. The CDR3 contains 17 residues. V was pared by 5 bases and J by 0 bases, with 14 bases between. Germline values: CDR1 SGHVS, CDR2 FQNEAQ. The CDR3 protein is CASSPHRLTSGANVLTF. Here the CDR3 DNA reads TGTGCCAGCAGCCCCCACAGACTGACCTCTGGGGCCAACGTCCTGACTTTC.

The rearrangement joins TRBV7-2 to TRBJ1-1; 12 bases align to TRBD1. V shed 4 bases and J 6 bases; nucleotides not matched to a gene: 3. The CDR3 is 14 residues long. Germline-derived CDR1 and CDR2 are SGHTA and FQGNSA. The CDR3 here is CASSWGQGASEAFF. CDR3 in DNA: TGTGCCAGCAGCTGGGGACAGGGGGCATCTGAAGCTTTCTTT.

The gene calls are TRBV5-4 and TRBJ2-2; D perhaps matches TRBD1 (6 bases). Deletions cut 1 base from V and 6 bases from J, with 13 bases between. The CDR3 covers 15 residues. Germline CDR1 reads SGHNT; CDR2 reads YYREEE (reference sequence). The CDR3 DNA follows: TGTGCCAGCAGCTTGCAGGGGCCGAGCGCCGGGGAGCTGTTTTTT. Encoded protein: CASSLQGPSAGELFF.

The count of this clone is one. The rearrangement links TRBV6-1 to TRBJ2-7; D is unclear. V gave up 6 bases and J gave up 8 bases, with 23 bases separating them. The CDR3 extends over 15 amino acids. Per germline, CDR1 MNHNS and CDR2 SASEGT. CDR3 residues: CASRLPQTQPGKQYF. In nucleotides, the CDR3 is TGTGCCAGCAGGCTACCCCAGACCCAGCCCGGCAAGCAGTACTTC.

The chain carries TRBV15 and TRBJ2-5, with D possibly called TRBD1 or TRBD2 (6 bases each). The germline CDR1 and CDR2 sequences are LNHNV and YYDKDF (reference sequence). V lost 0 bases to trimming and J lost 3 bases, with 14 bases between them. There are 16 residues in the CDR3. As DNA, the CDR3 is TGTGCCACCAGCAGAGATAAGGGGGAGGTAAAAGAGACCCAGTACTTC. As protein: CATSRDKGEVKETQYF.

This chain connects TRBV2 to TRBJ2-3; TRBD2 agrees at 9 bases. After removal of 6 bases from V and 1 base from J, the junction contained 2 bases not matched to a gene. This CDR3 contains 14 residues. The germline CDR1 and CDR2 sequences are SNHLY and FYNNEI. CDR3 sequence reads: CASRVAGGTDTQYF. The CDR3 DNA sequence: TGTGCCAGCAGAGTAGCGGGGGGCACAGATACGCAGTATTTT.

The rearrangement uses TRBV19 and TRBJ2-3, with TRBD2 matching 7 bases. Trimming at V came to 6 bases and at J to 0 bases, leaving 12 bases not matched to a gene. Germline V gene sequence: CDR1 LNHDA, CDR2 SQIVND (reference sequence). The length of the CDR3 is 17 residues. Here the CDR3 DNA reads TGTGCCAGTAGCAAAAACCGGGACTACCCTAGCACAGATACGCAGTATTTT. Protein sequence: CASSKNRDYPSTDTQYF.

In the case of this clone: A read error is the likely source, as a far larger clone sits one nucleotide away. CDR3 protein: CASSPGTTANYGYTF. The DNA of the CDR3 is TGTGCCAGCAGCCCAGGGACAACTGCAAACTATGGCTACACCTTC. The rearrangement joins TRBV5-6 to TRBJ1-2, with D tentatively TRBD1 (6 bases). This CDR3 region has 15 residues. With 4 bases removed from V and 2 bases from J, the gap between germline ends came to 15 bases. CDR1 is SGHDT, CDR2 YYEEEE, per germline.

This clone was seen once. The chain has TRBV6-6 and TRBJ2-7; D not resolved. CDR1 and CDR2 from the germline V gene are MNHNY and SVGAGI (reference sequence). V lost 7 bases to trimming and J lost 0 bases, with 7 bases between them. This CDR3 region has 12 residues. CDR3 sequence (DNA): TGTGCCAGCATCGGGTCCTCCTACGAGCAGTACTTC. Residues: CASIGSSYEQYF.

The V gene is TRBV13, the J gene TRBJ2-2; D unresolved. Germline CDR1 reads PRHDT; CDR2 reads FYEKMQ (reference sequence). This CDR3 has 16 residues. Trimming stripped 5 bases from V and 4 bases from J, with 17 bases between. In DNA, the CDR3 is TGTGCCAGCAGCCTAGACGGACGGTCGGGCACCGGGGAGCTGTTTTTT. This sequence encodes CASSLDGRSGTGELFF.

The gene calls are TRBV30 and TRBJ2-7; 7 bases map to TRBD1. Germline lookup yields CDR1 GTSNPN and CDR2 SVGIG (reference sequence). The CDR3 sequence is 12 residues long. The V segment lost 1 base and the J segment 4 bases; nucleotides outside the gene matches: 1. The CDR3 protein is CAWSEQGYEQYF. The CDR3 bases are TGTGCCTGGAGTGAACAGGGGTACGAGCAGTACTTC.

The chain combines TRBV2 with TRBJ2-1; D not certain. Germline V CDR1 and CDR2: SNHLY, FYNNEI. V dropped 2 bases and J dropped 7 bases, with 15 bases sitting between them. The CDR3 consists of 15 residues. CDR3 bases: TGTGCCAGCAGTGAACGGTCCCGTGGGCGGAATGAGCAGTTCTTC. Residues: CASSERSRGRNEQFF. Supplemented by reference TRBV2 and TRBJ2-1, the full variable domain reads EPEVTQTPSHQVTQMGQEVILRCVPISNHLYFYWYRQILGQKVEFLVSFYNNEISEKSEIFDDQFSVERPDGSNFTLKIRSTKLEDSAMYFCASSERSRGRNEQFFGPGTRLTVL.

The V call is TRBV7-2, the J call TRBJ2-7, with 11 bases lining up with TRBD2. Germline V gives CDR1 SGHTA, CDR2 FQGNSA. The CDR3 is 16 residues long. J gave up 3 bases and V 1 base, and 5 bases lay outside the gene matches. The CDR3 sequence: CASSLVGTSGYYEQYF. DNA of the CDR3: TGTGCCAGCAGCTTAGTGGGGACTAGCGGTTACTACGAGCAGTACTTC. Supplemented by reference TRBV7-2 and TRBJ2-7, the full variable domain reads GAGVSQSPSNKVTEKGKDVELRCDPISGHTALYWYRQSLGQGLEFLIYFQGNSAPDKSGLPSDRFSAERTGGSVSTLTIQRTQQEDSAVYLCASSLVGTSGYYEQYFGPGTRLTVT.

The chain employs TRBV10-3 and TRBJ1-4; unclear D gene. The ends were cut back, 6 bases at V and 0 bases at J, with 5 bases in the middle. The germline CDR1 and CDR2 sequences are ENHRY and SYGVKD. This CDR3 region has 13 residues. The CDR3, as DNA: TGTGCCATCAGGGGGTCAACTAATGAAAAACTGTTTTTT. It translates to CAIRGSTNEKLFF.

The chain joins TRBV2 to TRBJ1-1, with no clear D. CDR3 size: 11 residues. V was shortened by 5 bases and J by 6 bases, with 7 bases between the two germline ends. Germline assignment: CDR1 SNHLY and CDR2 FYNNEI. The CDR3 region has the DNA TGTGCCAGCAGTTTGGCATCTGAAGCTTTCTTT. This translates into CASSLASEAFF.

The V and J genes are TRBV6-1 and TRBJ1-2, with D hard to call. Germline lookup yields CDR1 MNHNS and CDR2 SASEGT. The CDR3 covers 17 residues. The V gene lost 0 bases and the J gene lost 7 bases, with 21 bases spanning the gap. The DNA of the CDR3 is TGTGCCAGCAGTGAAGCGGGTAAGATAGGAGGGATCGTTGGCTACACCTTC. Protein: CASSEAGKIGGIVGYTF.

This clone occurred a few times. V gene TRBV23-1 combines with J gene TRBJ1-5; D ambiguous. TRBV23-1 counts as an open reading frame of uncertain function. The CDR3 contains 14 residues. The V end lost 4 bases, the J end lost 5 bases, and 12 bases lay between the germline ends. The chain's CDR3 is CASSRKGRDQPQHF. Written as DNA, the CDR3 is TGCGCCAGCAGTCGTAAAGGGCGGGATCAGCCCCAGCATTTT.

This chain links TRBV27 with TRBJ2-7; D possibly corresponds to TRBD1 (6 bases). The CDR3 covers 11 residues. CDR1 and CDR2 from the germline V gene are MNHEY and SMNVEV (reference sequence). V was clipped by 6 bases and J by 5 bases, with 8 bases between them. As DNA, the CDR3 is TGTGCCAGCAGACAGGGCCACGAGCAGTACTTC. Its translation is CASRQGHEQYF.

This clone appeared a few times. This chain joins TRBV18 and TRBJ1-2, with 8 bases fitting TRBD1. Germline CDR1 reads KGHSH; CDR2 reads LQKENI. V gave up 4 bases and J gave up 5 bases; unmatched junction bases: 18. The CDR3 totals 18 residues. DNA for the CDR3: TGTGCCAGCTCACTCGGGACAGGTCGAGTCAGGAATCCTTATGGCTACACCTTC. Amino acid sequence: CASSLGTGRVRNPYGYTF.